Each of the 20 T cell receptor beta chains below was sequenced from the same sample in a study of blood T cell repertoires in COVID-19. Only in-frame clones appear in the TCRdb table, and some are missing; sequencing was by immunoSEQ multiplex PCR. The sample lists about 360,000 clones, more than 75% occurring once. Sequences were obtained from peripheral blood. The receptors stem from a human donor in a cohort sampled during active COVID-19.

The rearrangement joins TRBV27 to TRBJ1-4; TRBD1 matches 7 bases. The V gene's germline CDR1 is MNHEY and CDR2 SMNVEV (reference sequence). With V trimmed by 5 bases and J by 10 bases, 4 bases remained unmatched. There are 12 residues in the CDR3. The CDR3, as DNA: TGTGCCAGCAGTCCAGGGGGAGGAAAACTGTTTTTT. Encoded protein: CASSPGGGKLFF.

The V call is TRBV19, the J call TRBJ1-3, with 8 nucleotides matching TRBD1. This CDR3 comprises 16 residues. The V gene's germline CDR1 is LNHDA and CDR2 SQIVND (reference sequence). The V gene end was trimmed by 5 bases and the J gene end by 0 bases; junction bases not matched to a gene: 6. In DNA form, the CDR3 reads TGTGCCAGTAGTCCCGGACAGGGCAACTCTGGAAACACCATATATTTT. This codes for CASSPGQGNSGNTIYF.

The J gene is TRBJ2-1, the V gene TRBV3-1 (or the pseudogene TRBV3-2), with D possibly being TRBD2 (6 bases). The CDR3 contains 14 residues. The germline V gene has CDR1 LGHDT and CDR2 YNNKEL (reference sequence). Trimming left V 4 bases short and J 10 bases short, with 17 bases between. The chain's CDR3 is CASSRDTLAREQFF. The DNA of the CDR3 is TGTGCCAGCAGCCGAGATACCCTAGCGCGGGAGCAGTTCTTC.

This rearrangement joins TRBV10-3 to TRBJ1-1; 9 nucleotides agree with TRBD1. CDR1 is ENHRY, CDR2 SYGVKD, per germline. The CDR3 contains 14 residues. V shed 10 bases, J shed 6 bases, and the junction held 12 bases outside the gene matches. The CDR3 DNA is TGTGCCACCGATCCGGGACAGGGAGTTCCTGAAGCTTTCTTT. This codes for CATDPGQGVPEAFF.

CDR3 amino acids: CASSIRGLGEKLFF. The CDR3 nucleotides read TGTGCCAGTAGTATCAGGGGGTTGGGAGAAAAACTGTTTTTT. This chain uses TRBV19 with TRBJ1-4, with 7 bases lining up with TRBD1. Trimming at V came to 3 bases and at J to 8 bases, leaving 6 bases not matched to a gene. Germline lookup yields CDR1 LNHDA and CDR2 SQIVND (reference sequence). The CDR3 consists of 14 residues.

The chain employs TRBV30 and TRBJ2-7; 11 bases are shared with TRBD2. Germline V gives CDR1 GTSNPN, CDR2 SVGIG (reference sequence). The CDR3 covers 13 residues. The J segment lost 10 bases and the V segment lost 3 bases, leaving 8 bases of the junction unmatched. The CDR3 DNA reads TGTGCCTGGAGCGGATCTAGCGGGGGGCCTCAGTACTTC. Encoded protein: CAWSGSSGGPQYF.

The rearrangement links TRBV19 to TRBJ1-4, with TRBD1 matching 8 bases. Germline trimming cut 9 bases from V and 11 bases from J; bases unmatched to any gene: 11. Germline V lookup: CDR1 LNHDA, CDR2 SQIVND (reference sequence). The CDR3 covers 13 residues. The CDR3 is CASLGQGGAKLFF. The CDR3 DNA reads as TGTGCCAGCCTCGGACAGGGTGGTGCGAAACTGTTTTTT.

The chain links TRBV5-1 to TRBJ2-5, with D uncertain. The ends were cut back, 1 base at V and 5 bases at J, with 15 bases in the middle. The V gene's germline CDR1 is SGHRS and CDR2 YFSETQ. CDR3 length equals 15 residues. For the CDR3, the DNA is TGCGCCAGCAGCTTGAGCTCGACCGGAGTGGAGACCCAGTACTTC. Translating gives CASSLSSTGVETQYF.

This rearrangement joins TRBV6-5 to TRBJ1-3; no definite D call. The CDR3 extends over 16 amino acids. CDR1 and CDR2 (germline): MNHEY, SVGAGI. V was clipped by 0 bases and J by 3 bases, with 12 bases between them. DNA of the CDR3: TGTGCCAGCAGTTACTCTTTCGGGGTTAGTGGAAACACCATATATTTT. Translated: CASSYSFGVSGNTIYF.

V is TRBV5-5 and J is TRBJ1-1; D is ambiguous. V lost 4 bases to trimming and J lost 0 bases, with 13 bases between them. CDR1 is SGHKS, CDR2 YYEKEE, per germline (reference sequence). There are 15 residues in the CDR3. CDR3 DNA sequence: TGTGCCAGCAGCCGGGTAGGGAGGATGAACACTGAAGCTTTCTTT. This sequence encodes CASSRVGRMNTEAFF.

The table lists this clone with a few counts. The chain joins TRBV5-4 to TRBJ2-2, with D possibly matching TRBD2 (6 bases). Germline V lookup: CDR1 SGHNT, CDR2 YYREEE (reference sequence). The V end lost 5 bases, the J end lost 6 bases, and 17 bases lay between the germline ends. CDR3 length: 15 amino acids. The CDR3 bases are TGTGCCAGCAGTACTCCGGGAGCAGGGTCCGGGGAGCTGTTTTTT. Translating it yields CASSTPGAGSGELFF.

The rearrangement links TRBV4-1 to TRBJ1-3, with D perhaps matching TRBD1 (6 bases). The CDR3 has 16 amino acids. V lost 4 bases to trimming and J lost 4 bases, with 17 bases between them. CDR1 and CDR2 (germline): MGHRA, YSYEKL. CDR3 in amino acids: CASSRQTGKTGNTIYF. CDR3 in DNA: TGCGCCAGCAGCCGCCAGACAGGAAAGACCGGAAACACCATATATTTT.

CDR3 coding DNA: TGCGCCAGCAGCCCGGGAGGTCTAGCGGGAAGCAATGAGCAGTTCTTC. Its translation: CASSPGGLAGSNEQFF. V usage is TRBV5-1 and J usage is TRBJ2-1; 9 bases map to TRBD2. The trim removed 4 bases at V and 6 bases at J, leaving 11 bases unmatched. The CDR3 runs 16 residues. CDR1 is SGHRS, CDR2 YFSETQ, per germline.

The chain links TRBV5-6 to TRBJ2-5; D remains unclear. The V and J ends lost 1 base and 5 bases respectively, with 6 bases between them. This CDR3 comprises 12 residues. Germline V CDR1 and CDR2: SGHDT, YYEEEE. CDR3 in DNA: TGTGCCAGCAGCTTGTACGGGGAGACCCAGTACTTC. This sequence encodes CASSLYGETQYF.

The chain couples TRBV2 to TRBJ1-2, with D unclear. The V gene's germline CDR1 is SNHLY and CDR2 FYNNEI. This CDR3 spans 11 amino acids. Trimming shortened V by 8 bases and J by 4 bases, and 8 bases separated the two germline ends. The CDR3 spells CASGGFYGYTF. Written as DNA, the CDR3 is TGTGCCAGCGGCGGGTTCTATGGCTACACCTTC.

The chain employs TRBV6-4 and TRBJ1-4; D call uncertain. CDR1 and CDR2 from the germline V gene are MRHNA and SNTAGT. CDR3 length: 15 residues. Trimming left V 6 bases short and J 2 bases short, with 13 bases between. CDR3 DNA sequence: TGTGCCAGCAGCGAGGAGGCGGGTACTAATGAAAAACTGTTTTTT. Its protein product is CASSEEAGTNEKLFF.

This chain connects TRBV10-2 to TRBJ2-1, with 10 bases lining up with TRBD2. The CDR3 runs 14 residues. Germline-derived CDR1 and CDR2 are WSHSY and SAAADI. V shed 7 bases, J shed 3 bases, and the junction held 3 bases outside the gene matches. This chain's CDR3 is CASKIAGGYNEQFF. The CDR3 DNA is TGCGCCAGCAAGATAGCGGGGGGCTACAATGAGCAGTTCTTC.

This CDR3 reads CASSFTGGAYEQYF. In DNA, the CDR3 is TGTGCCAGCAGCTTTACAGGGGGCGCCTACGAGCAGTACTTC. V and J are TRBV11-2 and TRBJ2-7; 9 positions match TRBD1. CDR1 and CDR2 from the germline V gene are SGHAT and FQNNGV. The CDR3 length is 14 residues. Losses at the gene ends were 3 bases for V and 2 bases for J; bases not matched to a gene: 2.

This chain connects TRBV9 to TRBJ1-6; 8 bases agree with TRBD1. Losses at the gene ends were 4 bases for V and 6 bases for J; bases not matched to a gene: 6. The CDR3 runs 15 residues. Germline assignment: CDR1 SGDLS and CDR2 YYNGEE. The CDR3 reads CASSTTGVGNSPLHF. The CDR3 nucleotides are TGTGCCAGCAGCACGACAGGGGTGGGTAATTCACCCCTCCACTTT.

A single count supports this clone. The chain uses TRBV7-2 and TRBJ2-3, with D perhaps TRBD2 (6 bases). Trimming removed 7 bases from V and 1 base from J, with 21 bases in between. The germline gives CDR1 SGHTA, CDR2 FQGNSA. The CDR3 is made up of 17 amino acids. CDR3 loop: CASTQWRTGVGTDTQYF. For the CDR3, the DNA is TGTGCCAGCACCCAGTGGCGCACGGGGGTCGGCACAGATACGCAGTATTTT.